This T cell receptor beta chain was found in a study of T cells in Graves' hyperthyroidism and ophthalmopathy. Study at large: Pretreatment peripheral blood was obtained at initial diagnosis.

Using RNA transcripts as the source, TCR beta CDR3 regions were amplified. HTBI primers were used for first-round RT-PCR of the TCR CDR3. TCRdb fed the multiplex PCR reads into MiXCR, producing one record per CDR3 protein. The sample gives about 740,000 distinct CDR3 sequences, approximately 15% of which show up once; more than 8.5% is in the top ten. Broader study findings: In blood, most of the thyroid clonotypes expanded above 0.001 were also present.

CDR3 size: 13 residues. V shed 5 bases and J shed 6 bases, with 13 bases lying between them. In germline, CDR1 is SEHNR, CDR2 FQNEAQ (reference sequence). Investigators excluded patients with uncontrolled infection, other autoimmune disease, pregnancy or lactation. The diagnoses drew upon clinical symptoms, serum thyroxine and TRAb, thyroid ultrasound and orbital computed tomography. This clonotype has just a few counts. The antigen is undetermined. The receptor comes from a young woman with Graves' hyperthyroidism. This chain uses TRBV7-9 with TRBJ1-2; possibly TRBD1 for D (6 bases). Specimen: blood. As DNA, the CDR3 is TGTGCCAGCAGCCCCCGGGACATAGATGGCTACACCTTC. This codes for CASSPRDIDGYTF. Together with reference TRBV7-9 and TRBJ1-2, the CDR3 gives the full variable domain: DTGVSQNPRHKITKRGQNVTFRCDPISEHNRLYWYRQTLGQGPEFLTYFQNEAQLEKSRLLSDRFSAERPKGSFSTLEIQRTEQGDSAMYLCASSPRDIDGYTFGSGTRLTVV.